Described below is a single T cell receptor beta chain sequence and its context. This sample stems from a study of blood T cell repertoires in COVID-19. Looking at the study overall: Collection of acute and convalescent COVID-19 samples took place in the United States, Italy and Spain.

Germline lookup yields CDR1 MNHEY and CDR2 SMNVEV (reference sequence). The ends lost 3 bases at V and 10 bases at J; junction bases unmatched: 9. The CDR3 has 15 amino acids. The data were produced by immunoSEQ multiplex PCR, yet TCRdb's version contains in-frame clones alone and is incomplete. The sample has hundreds of thousands of clones; 75% to 90% are singletons. The chain links TRBV27 to TRBJ1-6; TRBD1 agrees at 7 bases. The material sequenced was PBMCs or T cells enriched from blood (not recorded which). This receptor was taken from a man between 18 and 29 years old who had recovered from COVID-19. The CDR3 sequence is CASSFQTGVGSPLHF. CDR3 in DNA: TGTGCCAGCAGTTTCCAAACAGGGGTCGGGTCACCCCTCCACTTT.